This passage covers 5 T cell receptor beta chains from one sample sequenced in a study of regulatory T cells in long-lasting Graves disease. Described time point: newly diagnosed GD, antithyroid drugs for less than 3 months. PBMC-derived RNA was used for the TCR library. Building of the TCR beta libraries involved iRepertoire HTBI primers and Arm-PCR of CDR3 regions. TCRdb re-analysed the multiplex PCR reads in MiXCR, keeping a single row per CDR3 protein. The sample shows about 420,000 distinct CDR3 sequences, about 16% of them seen only once. The sample also formed part of further work on T cells in Graves' hyperthyroidism and ophthalmopathy.

Sequenced material: peripheral blood mononuclear cells (PBMCs), taken at new diagnosis, from a patient treated with antithyroid drugs. The receptors derive from a woman aged 18-29 years with Graves disease.

This clonotype has a count of ten or more. V and J are TRBV29-1 and TRBJ2-3, with TRBD2 identical over 10 bases. V lost 0 bases, J lost 2 bases, and 5 bases stayed unmatched. This CDR3 is built from 16 residues. Germline CDR1 and CDR2: SQVTM and ANQGSEA. The CDR3 loop reads CSVEDRTSGYTDTQYF. In nucleotides, the CDR3 is TGCAGCGTTGAAGATCGGACTAGCGGATACACAGATACGCAGTATTTT.

The CDR3 region is CAWSVQGTATGELFF. The CDR3, as DNA: TGTGCCTGGAGTGTACAGGGGACAGCGACCGGGGAGCTGTTTTTT. The chain employs TRBV30 and TRBJ2-2; 7 nucleotides line up with TRBD1. The CDR3 runs 15 residues. The V and J ends lost 0 bases and 5 bases, in that order; junction bases with no gene match: 6. The germline CDR1 and CDR2 sequences are GTSNPN and SVGIG (reference sequence).

The J gene is TRBJ2-3, the V gene TRBV5-1; a possible D gene is TRBD2 (5 bases). Trimming stripped 0 bases from V and 6 bases from J, with 17 bases between. CDR3 length: 16 amino acids. Germline CDR1 reads SGHRS; CDR2 reads YFSETQ. The CDR3: CASSLASLVALDTQYF. The DNA of the CDR3 is TGCGCCAGCAGCTTGGCCTCCTTAGTAGCGTTGGATACGCAGTATTTT. The full variable domain, its missing parts supplied by reference TRBV5-1 and TRBJ2-3, is KAGVTQTPRYLIKTRGQQVTLSCSPISGHRSVSWYQQTPGQGLQFLFEYFSETQRNKGNFPGRFSGRQFSNSRSEMNVSTLELGDSALYLCASSLASLVALDTQYFGPGTRLTVL.

The chain links TRBV13 to TRBJ2-2; TRBD1 matches 7 bases. This CDR3 is built from 16 residues. V trimming: 5 bases; J trimming: 4 bases; junction bases outside the gene matches: 10. CDR1 PRHDT and CDR2 FYEKMQ come from the germline V gene (reference sequence). In DNA form, the CDR3 reads TGTGCCAGCAGCCCTTCGACAGGGCGCGGCACCGGGGAGCTGTTTTTT. It specifies CASSPSTGRGTGELFF.

This clonotype came up many times. J is TRBJ2-1 and V is TRBV7-3; no reliable D call. This CDR3 has 13 residues. CDR1 SGHTA and CDR2 FQGTGA come from the germline V gene. Trimming took 0 bases from V and 6 from J, leaving 6 bases between them. Here the CDR3 reads CASSLTFGNEQFF. The CDR3 nucleotides read TGTGCCAGCAGCTTAACCTTTGGCAATGAGCAGTTCTTC.